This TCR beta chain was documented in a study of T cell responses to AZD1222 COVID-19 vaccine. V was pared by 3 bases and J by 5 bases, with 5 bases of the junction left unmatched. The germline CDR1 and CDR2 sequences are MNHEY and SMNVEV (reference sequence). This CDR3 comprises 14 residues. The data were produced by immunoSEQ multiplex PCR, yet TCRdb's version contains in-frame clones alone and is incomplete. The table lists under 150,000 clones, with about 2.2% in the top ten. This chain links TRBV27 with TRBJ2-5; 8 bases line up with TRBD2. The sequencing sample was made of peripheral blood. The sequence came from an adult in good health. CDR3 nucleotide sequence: TGTGCCAGCAGTTTCCTCGGGGGGGGTGAGACCCAGTACTTC. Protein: CASSFLGGGETQYF.